The subject of this entry is one T cell receptor beta chain. Its antigen remains unidentified. This entry comes from a study of cytomegalovirus exposure and HLA in healthy donors. Study findings and constraints: Later work associated 16,951 TCR beta sequences with HLA alleles at 0.05 false discovery rate. Association of a missense DCLRE1C variant with TCR beta V- and J-gene trimming was reported in a later analysis. Reported results showed that the classifier diagnosed cytomegalovirus status with high specificity and sensitivity.

The CDR3 is 18 amino acids. Germline lookup yields CDR1 ENHRY and CDR2 SYGVKD. The trim removed 0 bases at V and 5 bases at J, leaving 11 bases unmatched. Both 60 Vbeta primers and 13 Jbeta primers went into the PCR. TCRdb keeps only in-frame clones here, not all; method: immunoSEQ multiplex PCR. The sample lists tens of thousands of clones, roughly two thirds seen once, with more than 2.5% in the top ten. The genes are TRBV10-3 and TRBJ2-7, with TRBD2 matching 12 bases. The sequencing sample was made of PBMCs. The clonotype was recovered from a woman aged 50 to 60 in good health and CMV-seronegative. In nucleotides, the CDR3 is TGTGCCATCAGTGAGTCTTGGGTTACTAGCGGGAGGAGGCACGAGCAGTACTTC. Translation gives CAISESWVTSGRRHEQYF.